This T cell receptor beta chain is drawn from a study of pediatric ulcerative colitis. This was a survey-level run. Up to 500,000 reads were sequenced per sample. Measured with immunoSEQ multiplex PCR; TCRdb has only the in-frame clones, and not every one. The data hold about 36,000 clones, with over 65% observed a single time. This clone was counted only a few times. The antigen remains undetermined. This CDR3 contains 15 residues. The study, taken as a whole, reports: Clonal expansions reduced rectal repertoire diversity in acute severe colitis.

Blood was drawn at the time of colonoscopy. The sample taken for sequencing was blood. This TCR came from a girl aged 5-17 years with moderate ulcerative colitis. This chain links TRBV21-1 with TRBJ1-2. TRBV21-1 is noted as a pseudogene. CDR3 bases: TGTGCCAGCAACAGTCATTGGGGGGCGAGGTATGGCTACACCTTC. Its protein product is CASNSHWGARYGYTF.